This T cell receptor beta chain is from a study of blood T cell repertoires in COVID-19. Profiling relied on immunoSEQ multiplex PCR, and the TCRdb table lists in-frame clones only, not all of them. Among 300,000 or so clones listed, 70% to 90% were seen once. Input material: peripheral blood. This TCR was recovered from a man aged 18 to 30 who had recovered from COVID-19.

The DNA for the CDR3 is TGTGCCAGCAGTGAACCTCGGTTGGGGGGCACTGAAGCTTTCTTT. It yields the protein CASSEPRLGGTEAFF. The chain links TRBV6-1 to TRBJ1-1; D may be TRBD1 (5 bases). CDR3 size: 15 residues. V gave up 2 bases and J gave up 4 bases, with 14 bases separating them. Germline CDR1 reads MNHNS; CDR2 reads SASEGT.